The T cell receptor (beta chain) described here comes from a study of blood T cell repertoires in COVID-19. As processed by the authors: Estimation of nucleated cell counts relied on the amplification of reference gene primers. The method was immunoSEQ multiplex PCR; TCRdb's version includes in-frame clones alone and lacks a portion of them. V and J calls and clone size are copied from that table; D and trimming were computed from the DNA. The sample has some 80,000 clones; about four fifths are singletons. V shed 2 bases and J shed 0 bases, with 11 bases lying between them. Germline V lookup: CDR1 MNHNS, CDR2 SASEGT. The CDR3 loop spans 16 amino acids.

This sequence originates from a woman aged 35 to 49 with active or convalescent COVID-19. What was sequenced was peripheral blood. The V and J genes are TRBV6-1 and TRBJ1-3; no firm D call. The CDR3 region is CASSERLTNSGNTIYF. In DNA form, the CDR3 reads TGTGCCAGCAGTGAAAGGCTGACAAACTCTGGAAACACCATATATTTT.